The 19 T cell receptor beta chains presented below share a single source sample, sequenced in a study of CD8 T cells in Susac syndrome. RNA, at roughly 0.5 to 1 ug, was reverse transcribed with random hexamers. TCRdb analysed the immunoSEQ multiplex PCR reads with MiXCR anew, one entry per CDR3 protein. This table holds under 200,000 distinct CDR3 sequences, over 85% found once. Material for sequencing was CD4+ T cells from PBMCs. Receptors were obtained from a human donor in good health.

Details on this clonotype: Mismatch with germline at one junction end may stem from a read error. The J gene is TRBJ2-5, the V gene TRBV11-1, with 10 bases aligning to TRBD2. The CDR3 has 16 residues. CDR1 and CDR2 (germline): SGHAT, FQDESV (reference sequence). CDR3 sequence (DNA): TGTGCCGGCAGCTTAAGTAGCGGGGGGCTGTCCGAGACCCAGTACTTC. This translates into CAGSLSSGGLSETQYF.

A single count supports this clonotype. The rearrangement uses TRBV5-1 and TRBJ2-6; 8 bases match TRBD1. Germline assignment: CDR1 SGHRS and CDR2 YFSETQ. V dropped 3 bases and J dropped 3; count of bases not matched to a gene: 11. The CDR3 totals 18 residues. Written as DNA, the CDR3 is TGCGCCAGCAGCTCAGACAGGGGTCCTACCTTTGGGGCCAACGTCCTGACTTTC. Its translation: CASSSDRGPTFGANVLTF.

The V call is TRBV7-2, the J call TRBJ1-4; TRBD1 might be the D (5 bases). Trimming removed 2 bases from V and 8 bases from J, with 18 bases in between. Germline-derived CDR1 and CDR2 are SGHTA and FQGNSA. The CDR3 runs to 16 residues. Written as DNA, the CDR3 is TGTGCCAGCAGCTTATTGCCGGGACCTCTTGGGGAAAAACTGTTTTTT. Its translation is CASSLLPGPLGEKLFF.

This chain connects TRBV20-1 to TRBJ2-4; D is possibly TRBD1 or TRBD2 (6 bases each). Germline V gene lookup returns CDR1 DFQATT and CDR2 SNEGSKA (reference sequence). The CDR3 is 16 residues long. V was shortened by 0 bases and J by 0 bases, with 12 bases between the two germline ends. The CDR3 sequence is CSARDPRGLAKNIQYF. The CDR3 DNA reads TGCAGTGCTAGAGATCCCAGGGGACTAGCCAAAAACATTCAGTACTTC.

The genes are TRBV23-1 and TRBJ1-2; D perhaps matches TRBD1 (5 bases). TRBV23-1 is known as an ORF, though its function is uncertain. V lost 4 bases and J 2 bases, leaving 11 bases between the germline ends. This CDR3 is 14 amino acids long. The CDR3 coding sequence is TGCGCCAGCAGTCGCGCCTGGGGGAACTATGGCTACACCTTC. Residues: CASSRAWGNYGYTF.

The CDR3 loop reads CSVKGTGINIQYF. CDR3 coding DNA: TGCAGTGTTAAAGGGACAGGGATAAACATTCAGTACTTC. V gene TRBV20-1 combines with J gene TRBJ2-4; 9 positions match TRBD1. Germline V lookup: CDR1 DFQATT, CDR2 SNEGSKA (reference sequence). Trimming took 7 bases from V and 6 from J; bases not matched to a gene: 7. This CDR3 spans 13 amino acids.

The V call is TRBV5-6, the J call TRBJ2-1, with TRBD2 matching over 13 bases. This CDR3 is built from 14 residues. The V gene end was trimmed by 2 bases and the J gene end by 10 bases; junction bases not matched to a gene: 3. Germline CDR1 is SGHDT and CDR2 is YYEEEE. As DNA, the CDR3 is TGTGCCAGCAGCTTTCCGGGACTAGCGGGGGAGCAGTTCTTC. Translated: CASSFPGLAGEQFF.

In DNA, the CDR3 is TGCGCCAGCAGCCAAGCCCCGGGACTCATTGGAGATACGCAGTATTTT. This sequence encodes CASSQAPGLIGDTQYF. V and J are TRBV4-1 and TRBJ2-3, with D perhaps TRBD2 (6 bases). In germline, CDR1 is MGHRA, CDR2 YSYEKL. Trimming shortened V by 1 base and J by 5 bases, and 16 bases separated the two germline ends. This CDR3 is 16 amino acids long.

The chain recombines TRBV5-1 with TRBJ2-5, with 11 nucleotides matching TRBD2. Per the germline V gene, CDR1 is SGHRS and CDR2 is YFSETQ. The CDR3 sequence is 19 residues long. V was pared by 4 bases and J by 2 bases, with 16 bases of the junction left unmatched. The CDR3 loop is CASSPKKPKLAGAQETQYF. The DNA of the CDR3 is TGCGCCAGCAGCCCGAAAAAGCCGAAACTAGCGGGGGCACAAGAGACCCAGTACTTC.

The V gene is TRBV5-1, the J gene TRBJ1-3; D not resolved. Per germline, CDR1 SGHRS and CDR2 YFSETQ. This CDR3 region has 13 residues. With 0 bases removed from V and 2 bases from J, the gap between germline ends came to 3 bases. The CDR3 reads CASSLVPGNTIYF. The CDR3 region has the DNA TGCGCCAGCAGCTTGGTTCCTGGAAACACCATATATTTT.

This clonotype turned up a few times. The chain recombines TRBV5-6 with TRBJ1-1, with D uncertain. Germline CDR1 is SGHDT and CDR2 is YYEEEE. V lost 2 bases, J lost 1 base, and 3 bases lay in between. The CDR3 sequence is 12 residues long. In nucleotides, the CDR3 is TGTGCCAGCAGCTTTGGGAACACTGAAGCTTTCTTT. This encodes CASSFGNTEAFF.

This rearrangement joins TRBV7-2 to TRBJ1-2; D unresolved. The CDR3 has 12 amino acids. Germline V gene sequence: CDR1 SGHTA, CDR2 FQGNSA. V lost 5 bases and J lost 7, with 11 bases in between. CDR3 DNA sequence: TGTGCCAGCAGCCCACGGACGGGTGGCTACACCTTC. Protein product: CASSPRTGGYTF.

The table lists this clonotype with a count of one. V usage is TRBV10-3 and J usage is TRBJ1-5; D unclear. V gave up 4 bases and J gave up 1 base, with 5 bases separating them. CDR3 length equals 13 residues. CDR1 is ENHRY and CDR2 is SYGVKD in the germline V gene. CDR3 in amino acids: CAISGQSNQPQHF. The CDR3 bases are TGTGCCATCAGTGGACAAAGCAATCAGCCCCAGCATTTT.

CDR3 sequence (DNA): TGTGCCAGCAGCTCCGACCGGGGCACCGCGTACTTC. Its protein is CASSSDRGTAYF. The chain couples TRBV6-5 to TRBJ2-4, with D possibly being TRBD1 or TRBD2 (5 bases each). CDR1 MNHEY and CDR2 SVGAGI come from the germline V gene. This CDR3 comprises 12 residues. Trimming shortened V by 6 bases and J by 15 bases, and 18 bases separated the two germline ends.

The chain is built from TRBV7-8 and TRBJ1-3, with D possibly TRBD1 on 5 matching bases. Trimming left V 7 bases short and J 7 bases short, with 17 bases between. Germline loops: CDR1 SGHVS, CDR2 FQNEAQ. This CDR3 is built from 14 residues. The CDR3 protein is CASIPAGGGNTIYF. CDR3 coding DNA: TGTGCCAGCATCCCCGCCGGCGGGGGGAACACCATATATTTT.

This chain connects TRBV29-1 to TRBJ2-3; unclear D gene. The CDR3 consists of 12 residues. Germline loops: CDR1 SQVTM, CDR2 ANQGSEA. Trimming pared 3 bases from V and 1 base from J, leaving 5 bases between. This CDR3 reads CSVDQRTDTQYF. The CDR3, as DNA: TGCAGCGTTGACCAGCGCACAGATACGCAGTATTTT.

The chain links TRBV28 to TRBJ2-1, with 8 bases fitting TRBD2. The CDR3 totals 15 residues. Unmatched junction bases numbered 10, after V lost 3 bases and J lost 9 bases. Per the germline V gene, CDR1 is MDHEN and CDR2 is SYDVKM. The CDR3 sequence: CASSLFQRGKSEQFF. CDR3 DNA sequence: TGTGCCAGCAGTTTGTTCCAGCGGGGGAAAAGTGAGCAGTTCTTC. The entire variable domain, with the rest obtained from reference TRBV28 and TRBJ2-1, is as follows: DVKVTQSSRYLVKRTGEKVFLECVQDMDHENMFWYRQDPGLGLRLIYFSYDVKMKEKGDIPEGYSVSREKKERFSLILESASTNQTSMYLCASSLFQRGKSEQFFGPGTRLTVL.

The chain employs TRBV13 and TRBJ2-1; tentative D call: TRBD1 (7 bases). This CDR3 region has 15 residues. Trimming cost V 2 bases and J 6 bases, with 14 bases left between them. Looked up from germline, CDR1 is PRHDT and CDR2 is FYEKMQ (reference sequence). CDR3 sequence: CASSLWRRGRNEQFF. The CDR3 DNA reads as TGTGCCAGCAGCTTATGGAGGAGGGGGCGCAATGAGCAGTTCTTC.

V usage is TRBV6-5 and J usage is TRBJ2-3; D unresolved. The germline V gene encodes CDR1 MNHEY and CDR2 SVGAGI. With 4 bases removed from V and 2 bases from J, the gap between germline ends came to 10 bases. The CDR3 has 14 amino acids. CDR3 coding DNA: TGTGCCAGCAGTTTTACGGACCTCACAGATACGCAGTATTTT. Protein: CASSFTDLTDTQYF.